These 12 T cell receptor beta chains came from one sample sequenced in a study of identical twins. Using its own MiXCR run on the 5' RACE reads, TCRdb lists one record per CDR3 protein. The repertoire holds some 230,000 distinct CDR3 sequences, with 6.5% as singletons. In addition, the sample was reused for a study of T cells expressing NK-cell markers.

Sequenced: CD8+ T cells sorted from blood. The source of these receptors is a woman between 18 and 30 years old in good health.

This clonotype was found a few times. The CDR3, as DNA: TGCGCCAGCAGCCCCGGACTAGCGGGAGCCGAGCAGTACTTC. Translation gives CASSPGLAGAEQYF. This chain connects TRBV5-1 to TRBJ2-7; 13 bases agree with TRBD2. The CDR3 has 14 amino acids. The V gene end was trimmed by 4 bases and the J gene end by 6 bases; junction bases not matched to a gene: 4. CDR1 is SGHRS and CDR2 is YFSETQ in the germline V gene.

This chain links TRBV5-6 with TRBJ1-2, with D perhaps TRBD1 (5 bases). V was clipped by 4 bases and J by 6 bases, with 16 bases between them. CDR3 length: 14 residues. Per the germline V gene, CDR1 is SGHDT and CDR2 is YYEEEE. CDR3 residues: CASSPRQGVHGYTF. The CDR3 DNA sequence: TGTGCCAGCAGCCCACGACAAGGGGTCCATGGCTACACCTTC.

The J gene is TRBJ1-4, the V gene TRBV6-5; D possibly corresponds to TRBD1 (5 bases). CDR3 length equals 16 residues. Germline CDR1 and CDR2: MNHEY and SVGAGI. Trimming removed 2 bases from V and 5 bases from J, with 15 bases in between. The CDR3 DNA sequence: TGTGCCAGCAGTTACGTCTGGCCAGGGCAGAATGAAAAACTGTTTTTT. Its translation: CASSYVWPGQNEKLFF.

A few counts support this clonotype. V usage is TRBV2 and J usage is TRBJ1-2; the match to TRBD1 covers 10 bases. The CDR3 length is 14 residues. Germline CDR1 SNHLY, CDR2 FYNNEI. The J segment lost 2 bases and the V segment lost 6 bases, leaving 3 bases of the junction unmatched. As DNA, the CDR3 is TGTGCCAGCAGGCGGACAGGGGGGAACTATGGCTACACCTTC. Translation: CASRRTGGNYGYTF.

This clonotype was seen a handful of times. The rearrangement links TRBV7-9 to TRBJ2-3; D gene uncertain. V was cut by 5 bases and J by 6 bases, with 15 bases left in between. The CDR3 runs to 14 residues. The germline V gene has CDR1 SEHNR and CDR2 FQNEAQ (reference sequence). The CDR3 sequence is CASSRPQAPDTQYF. The CDR3 bases are TGTGCCAGCAGCCGACCGCAGGCGCCGGATACGCAGTATTTT.

Only a few counts were recorded for this clonotype. The chain uses TRBV3-1 and TRBJ2-1, with 15 nucleotides matching TRBD2. Trimming at V came to 3 bases and at J to 7 bases, leaving 7 bases not matched to a gene. CDR1 LGHDT and CDR2 YNNKEL come from the germline V gene (reference sequence). This CDR3 has 17 residues. The CDR3: CASSHLTGTSGGNEQFF. The CDR3 nucleotides are TGTGCCAGCAGCCATTTAACCGGGACTAGCGGGGGGAATGAGCAGTTCTTC.

This clonotype was detected ten times or more. The chain has TRBV2 and TRBJ2-7, with 11 bases fitting TRBD2. Germline-derived CDR1 and CDR2 are SNHLY and FYNNEI. V dropped 9 bases and J dropped 5; count of bases not matched to a gene: 6. The CDR3 sequence is 13 residues long. The CDR3 coding sequence is TGTGCCAGTACTAGCGGGAGAAGCAACGAGCAGTACTTC. This translates into CASTSGRSNEQYF.

The chain recombines TRBV27 with TRBJ2-7, with D possibly TRBD1 on 7 matching bases. Germline V lookup: CDR1 MNHEY, CDR2 SMNVEV (reference sequence). The CDR3 loop spans 16 amino acids. V lost 3 bases and J lost 4, with 19 bases in between. In DNA, the CDR3 is TGTGCCAGCAGTTTGGCCCGGAGGGGGCCAATTTACGAGCAGTACTTC. This encodes CASSLARRGPIYEQYF.

This clonotype was detected only a few times. This chain connects TRBV7-2 to TRBJ2-1; TRBD1 might be the D (5 bases). This CDR3 is 14 amino acids long. The V gene lost 0 bases and the J gene lost 4 bases, with 7 bases spanning the gap. Germline lookup yields CDR1 SGHTA and CDR2 FQGNSA. The CDR3, as DNA: TGTGCCAGCAGCTTAGCTGACAGATACAATGAGCAGTTCTTC. Its translation is CASSLADRYNEQFF.

This chain links TRBV20-1 with TRBJ2-1; maybe TRBD2 (6 bases). Trimming took off 2 bases at V and 0 bases at J, with 29 bases between the two ends. Germline values: CDR1 DFQATT, CDR2 SNEGSKA (reference sequence). The length of the CDR3 is 21 residues. The CDR3 nucleotides are TGCAGTGCTAGATGGGCCGGGCCGGGGGTCCTTAAATTTAGCTCCTACAATGAGCAGTTCTTC. Translating it yields CSARWAGPGVLKFSSYNEQFF.

In this sample, this clonotype turned up many times. The rearrangement joins TRBV12-3 or TRBV12-4 to TRBJ1-5, with D possibly TRBD1 on 5 matching bases. The CDR3 runs to 13 residues. The V and J ends lost 6 bases and 9 bases respectively, with 15 bases between them. CDR3 DNA: TGTGCCAGCAGGATGGACGGCGGGGGGCCCCAGCATTTT. Encoded protein: CASRMDGGGPQHF.

The chain has TRBV10-2 and TRBJ2-3, with D possibly TRBD2 on 6 matching bases. V shed 5 bases and J shed 0 bases, with 9 bases lying between them. The germline V gene encodes CDR1 WSHSY and CDR2 SAAADI. This CDR3 comprises 14 residues. The CDR3 loop is CASSYGTSTDTQYF. The DNA of the CDR3 is TGCGCCAGCAGTTACGGGACTAGCACAGATACGCAGTATTTT.